This T cell receptor beta chain was identified during a study of T cell responses to AZD1222 COVID-19 vaccine. CDR1 and CDR2 (germline): SGHNT, YENEEA. The CDR3 is 14 residues long. V lost 1 base to trimming and J lost 5 bases, with 11 bases between them. Profiled with immunoSEQ multiplex PCR; TCRdb holds only in-frame clones, not every one. This table has around 140,000 clones, 85% appearing once. The TCR sequence derives from an adult who received the MenACWY meningococcal vaccine as a control. The specimen was peripheral blood, collected 28 days after the second dose of the MenACWY control vaccine. The rearrangement links TRBV11-3 to TRBJ2-5; TRBD2 is a possible D gene (5 bases). CDR3: CASSLVAGEETQYF. The CDR3 bases are TGTGCCAGCAGCTTAGTGGCCGGGGAGGAGACCCAGTACTTC.